This T cell receptor (beta chain) was captured by sequencing in a study of cytomegalovirus exposure and HLA in healthy donors. Study details: HLA-typed donors were the source of about 81 million unique TCRs held in an early data release.

Points from the study as a whole: Reportedly, TCR beta sequences accurately predicted HLA-A and HLA-B alleles in most subjects. A later analysis by the authors found several of the most significant clusters apparently linked to common viral pathogens. In an earlier analysis, about 87% or about 30%: the productive usage of most TCR beta V segments.

In the case of this clone: Antigen: not known.

V dropped 5 bases and J dropped 0 bases, with 8 bases sitting between them. In germline, CDR1 is SEHNR, CDR2 FQNEAQ (reference sequence). The length of the CDR3 is 15 residues. Researchers ran the PCR with 60 Vbeta and 13 Jbeta primers. The protocol was immunoSEQ multiplex PCR, while the TCRdb copy is restricted to in-frame clones and leaves out a portion. The table records about 130,000 clones, about 76% of them present only once. Sequencing was carried out using PBMCs. V and J are TRBV7-9 and TRBJ2-6; D not resolved. This receptor was taken from a man aged 18 to 30 in good health and CMV-seronegative. The DNA for the CDR3 is TGTGCCAGCAGCGCAGTCCTCTCTGGGGCCAACGTCCTGACTTTC. It translates to CASSAVLSGANVLTF.